A selection of T cell receptor beta chains follows, all from one sample in a study of blood T cell repertoires in COVID-19. Data came from immunoSEQ multiplex PCR; TCRdb stores just in-frame clones and leaves some out. The sample lists approximately 250,000 clones, more than 75% seen once, with approximately 0.89% in the top ten. Sequencing used peripheral blood. The receptors stem from a man aged 35-49 years with acute or convalescent COVID-19. The CDR3 runs from the conserved cysteine through the conserved F or W. The D gene is left open where the match is weak. The size field is filled for only some rows; it gives once, few, many or a size class.

V gene: TRBV7-2; D gene: TRBD1; clone size: -; CDR3 protein: CASSPTGGTNYGYTF
V gene: TRBV18; D gene: TRBD1; clone size: few; CDR3 protein: CASSTGTGVNTEAFF
V gene: TRBV3-1/TRBV3-2; D gene: TRBD2; clone size: -; CDR3 protein: CASSPTSGGNEQFF
V gene: TRBV18; D gene: -; clone size: -; CDR3 protein: CASSPNPGPEAFF
V gene: TRBV28; D gene: TRBD1; clone size: -; CDR3 protein: CASSRDRGNQPQHF
V gene: TRBV5-1; D gene: -; clone size: -; CDR3 protein: CASSLLSQDTRTDTQYF
V gene: TRBV7-9; D gene: -; clone size: -; CDR3 protein: CASSLESSAEKLFF
V gene: TRBV5-1; D gene: TRBD1; clone size: -; CDR3 protein: CASSLRQGDTEAFF
V gene: TRBV7-3; D gene: -; clone size: -; CDR3 protein: CASSPQQGLNTEAFF
V gene: TRBV5-6; D gene: TRBD1; clone size: -; CDR3 protein: CASSPGTGVGGELFF
V gene: TRBV10-3; D gene: -; clone size: -; CDR3 protein: CAISEGRTGRGTGELFF
V gene: TRBV27; D gene: -; clone size: -; CDR3 protein: CASSSLQGWNQPQHF
V gene: TRBV27; D gene: TRBD2; clone size: once; CDR3 protein: CASSPGLAGVAGELFF
V gene: TRBV5-1; D gene: TRBD2; clone size: -; CDR3 protein: CASSLVAGSDTQYF
V gene: TRBV6-5; D gene: -; clone size: -; CDR3 protein: CASSRGTNEKLFF
V gene: TRBV30; D gene: -; clone size: -; CDR3 protein: CAWRSLAGIGGYTF
V gene: TRBV7-2; D gene: -; clone size: -; CDR3 protein: CASSLRGNTEAFF
V gene: TRBV19; D gene: TRBD2; clone size: once; CDR3 protein: CASSPNWGGTDTQYF
V gene: TRBV5-1; D gene: -; clone size: -; CDR3 protein: CASSVDRENEQFF
V gene: TRBV19; D gene: -; clone size: -; CDR3 protein: CASSLVGAGNQPQHF
V gene: TRBV28; D gene: TRBD2; clone size: -; CDR3 protein: CASSLFGLAGGQETQYF
V gene: TRBV6-5; D gene: -; clone size: -; CDR3 protein: CASSYQTQGVDTEAFF
V gene: TRBV11-3; D gene: -; clone size: -; CDR3 protein: CASSTYRAGELFF
V gene: TRBV27; D gene: -; clone size: -; CDR3 protein: CASRETMNTEAFF
V gene: TRBV6-5; D gene: -; clone size: -; CDR3 protein: CASSYGGMNTEAFF
V gene: TRBV9; D gene: -; clone size: -; CDR3 protein: CASSVEDRFTDTQYF
V gene: TRBV28; D gene: -; clone size: once; CDR3 protein: CASSLWATVDGYTF
V gene: TRBV30; D gene: -; clone size: once; CDR3 protein: CAWSRGTNNSPLHF
V gene: TRBV5-4; D gene: -; clone size: -; CDR3 protein: CASSPSGTNKNIQYF
V gene: TRBV27; D gene: -; clone size: few; CDR3 protein: CASSLYNSPLHF
V gene: TRBV4-1; D gene: -; clone size: -; CDR3 protein: CASSQVGSAAEKLFF
V gene: TRBV3-1/TRBV3-2; D gene: -; clone size: -; CDR3 protein: CASSQRTSTNEQFF
V gene: TRBV9; D gene: TRBD2; clone size: -; CDR3 protein: CASSVSGDSKNIQYF
V gene: TRBV20-1; D gene: -; clone size: -; CDR3 protein: CSAKGDTEAFF
V gene: TRBV7-3; D gene: TRBD1; clone size: -; CDR3 protein: CASSLIPGQSYEQYF
V gene: TRBV2; D gene: -; clone size: -; CDR3 protein: CASRIGGKRTLNIQYF
V gene: TRBV9; D gene: -; clone size: once; CDR3 protein: CASSLGAAGDTIYF
V gene: TRBV6-6; D gene: -; clone size: -; CDR3 protein: CASSRGRANQPQHF
V gene: TRBV6-5; D gene: -; clone size: -; CDR3 protein: CASSYSAGFSYNEQFF
V gene: TRBV4-3; D gene: -; clone size: -; CDR3 protein: CASRRGGEGNSPLHF
V gene: TRBV9; D gene: -; clone size: -; CDR3 protein: CASSVGLGETGLGEAFF
V gene: TRBV14; D gene: -; clone size: -; CDR3 protein: CASSLSTLANTGELFF
V gene: TRBV2; D gene: -; clone size: -; CDR3 protein: CASSEGGIRTGELFF
V gene: TRBV3-1/TRBV3-2; D gene: -; clone size: -; CDR3 protein: CASSQSREGGRSETQYF
V gene: TRBV12-3/TRBV12-4; D gene: -; clone size: -; CDR3 protein: CASSQTIEDGYTF